A single sample gave rise to the 18 T cell receptor beta chains below, sequenced in a study of CD8 T cells in ankylosing spondylitis (dated by TCRdb to about 2017). Library method: 5' RACE. The sequencer listed for this sample is Illumina HiSeq 2500. TCRdb reran the public reads through fastp at Q25 and MiXCR, keeping productive beta chains. For every CDR3 protein sequence, its rows merge into one entry that carries the most common genes and DNA. Across this sample there are some 120,000 distinct CDR3 sequences, with roughly an eighth seen only once. 2.5% to 3.5% of the sample belongs to the ten largest clones. Sequenced input: blood, either unsorted or a sorted T cell fraction (not recorded which). The receptors shown here come from a female donor with ankylosing spondylitis or in good health (not recorded which).

There are a few counts of this clonotype. The rearrangement joins TRBV5-1 to TRBJ2-5; TRBD1 matches at 7 bases. V lost 1 base, J lost 5 bases, and 5 bases stayed unmatched. This CDR3 has 14 residues. Germline CDR1 reads SGHRS; CDR2 reads YFSETQ. In DNA form, the CDR3 reads TGCGCCAGCAGCTTGCAGGGGGTCATGGAGACCCAGTACTTC. This encodes CASSLQGVMETQYF.

This clonotype was seen only a few times. This chain connects TRBV6-2 or TRBV6-3 to TRBJ1-5, with D possibly matching TRBD1 (5 bases). CDR1 is MNHEY, CDR2 SVGEGT, per germline. The V gene lost 6 bases and the J gene lost 2 bases, with 11 bases spanning the gap. The CDR3 loop spans 14 amino acids. CDR3 loop: CASSSTGGNQPQHF. CDR3 bases: TGTGCCAGCAGCTCCACGGGGGGCAATCAGCCCCAGCATTTT.

This clonotype was seen a handful of times. The gene calls are TRBV11-2 and TRBJ2-7, with 10 positions matching TRBD1. V dropped 0 bases and J dropped 3; count of bases not matched to a gene: 2. The germline V gene has CDR1 SGHAT and CDR2 FQNNGV. CDR3 length equals 15 residues. The CDR3 sequence is CASSLETGGNYEQYF. CDR3 coding DNA: TGTGCCAGCAGCTTAGAGACAGGGGGCAACTACGAGCAGTACTTC.

In its sample, this clonotype was seen a few times. The J gene is TRBJ1-5, the V gene TRBV20-1; tentative D call: TRBD1 (5 bases). Germline CDR1 reads DFQATT; CDR2 reads SNEGSKA (reference sequence). The CDR3 is 13 amino acids. V lost 6 bases, J lost 7 bases, and 16 bases lay in between. CDR3 nucleotides: TGCAGTGCCTATACGGGGGGGAACCAGCCCCAGCATTTT. It is translated as CSAYTGGNQPQHF.

The chain combines TRBV5-1 with TRBJ1-1; D might be TRBD1 (6 bases). The CDR3 has 15 residues. The V and J ends lost 0 bases and 4 bases respectively, with 13 bases between them. Germline V gene sequence: CDR1 SGHRS, CDR2 YFSETQ. The CDR3 protein is CASSLASGGRTEAFF. Here the CDR3 DNA reads TGCGCCAGCAGCTTGGCCTCGGGGGGGCGCACTGAAGCTTTCTTT. The variable domain in full, completed from reference TRBV5-1 and TRBJ1-1, reads KAGVTQTPRYLIKTRGQQVTLSCSPISGHRSVSWYQQTPGQGLQFLFEYFSETQRNKGNFPGRFSGRQFSNSRSEMNVSTLELGDSALYLCASSLASGGRTEAFFGQGTRLTVV.

This clonotype has ten or more counts. The chain recombines TRBV6-4 with TRBJ1-1; possibly TRBD1 for D (6 bases). V lost 2 bases and J lost 5, with 9 bases in between. The CDR3 is 13 residues long. CDR1 is MRHNA, CDR2 SNTAGT, per germline. DNA of the CDR3: TGTGCCAGCAGTGACGGGGGGACAACTGAAGCTTTCTTT. Translating gives CASSDGGTTEAFF.

To note about this clonotype: It may be a read error: a sequence one base away is much more abundant. The gene calls are TRBV5-1 and TRBJ2-7, with 7 bases that match TRBD1. J was trimmed by 2 bases and V by 10 bases; bases with no gene match: 12. From germline, CDR1 is SGHRS and CDR2 YFSETQ. The CDR3 length is 14 residues. CDR3 nucleotides: TGCGCCGGCACTCCCGGGCAGGGGGCCTACGAGCAGTACTTC. Amino acid sequence: CAGTPGQGAYEQYF.

The genes are TRBV5-1 and TRBJ2-5; no definite D call. Per germline, CDR1 SGHRS and CDR2 YFSETQ. The CDR3 has 14 amino acids. V lost 1 base and J lost 1, with 8 bases in between. The CDR3, as DNA: TGCGCCAGCAGCTTGCGGCTGGCCCAAGAGACCCAGTACTTC. Its translation is CASSLRLAQETQYF.

The genes are TRBV20-1 and TRBJ2-3; 9 bases map to TRBD2. The V and J ends lost 1 base and 5 bases, in that order; junction bases with no gene match: 16. The CDR3 is 18 residues long. The V gene's germline CDR1 is DFQATT and CDR2 SNEGSKA (reference sequence). CDR3 DNA: TGCAGTGCTAGAGCTTGGGGCGGGGGGGCCTTAAACCGAGATACGCAGTATTTT. Translated: CSARAWGGGALNRDTQYF.

The J gene is TRBJ1-2, the V gene TRBV10-3; the match to TRBD1 covers 11 bases. Germline assignment: CDR1 ENHRY and CDR2 SYGVKD. V lost 2 bases, J lost 7 bases, and 3 bases stayed unmatched. This CDR3 comprises 14 residues. CDR3: CAISEGQGASGYTF. The CDR3 DNA reads TGTGCCATCAGTGAGGGACAGGGGGCAAGTGGCTACACCTTC.

This chain links TRBV29-1 with TRBJ2-1, with D perhaps TRBD2 (6 bases). The V end was cut by 4 bases, the J end by 4 bases, with 8 bases between. CDR1 is SQVTM and CDR2 is ANQGSEA in the germline V gene. The CDR3 consists of 12 residues. CDR3 sequence (DNA): TGCAGCGTTGGTCGGGGGTACAATGAGCAGTTCTTC. It is translated as CSVGRGYNEQFF.

This clonotype has a count of ten or more. V is TRBV5-1 and J is TRBJ2-3, with 7 bases that match TRBD1. The CDR3 runs to 16 residues. Germline loops: CDR1 SGHRS, CDR2 YFSETQ. Unmatched junction bases numbered 11, after V lost 1 base and J lost 6 bases. This chain's CDR3 is CASSLKATGDGDTQYF. Written as DNA, the CDR3 is TGCGCCAGCAGCTTGAAGGCTACAGGGGATGGGGATACGCAGTATTTT.

CDR3 sequence: CSAPWAGTGELFF. In nucleotides, the CDR3 is TGCAGTGCTCCCTGGGCGGGCACCGGGGAGCTGTTTTTT. V and J are TRBV20-1 and TRBJ2-2, with D possibly matching TRBD2 (5 bases). V was cut by 5 bases and J by 4 bases, with 11 bases left in between. Germline values: CDR1 DFQATT, CDR2 SNEGSKA (reference sequence). CDR3 length equals 13 residues.

This clonotype showed up many times. The genes are TRBV5-1 and TRBJ2-7; TRBD2 is a possible D gene (6 bases). The CDR3 has 15 residues. Germline V gives CDR1 SGHRS, CDR2 YFSETQ. Trimming pared 1 base from V and 0 bases from J, leaving 11 bases between. The CDR3 sequence: CASSLYSGSSYEQYF. CDR3 in DNA: TGCGCCAGCAGCTTGTATAGCGGAAGCTCCTACGAGCAGTACTTC.

This clonotype was seen ten or more times. The J gene is TRBJ2-3, the V gene TRBV20-1; D might be TRBD2 (6 bases). There are 16 residues in the CDR3. CDR1 DFQATT and CDR2 SNEGSKA come from the germline V gene (reference sequence). The V and J ends lost 0 bases and 7 bases respectively, with 20 bases between them. In nucleotides, the CDR3 is TGCAGTGCTAGAGAAGCGGGCCAAATTAGAGCCAATACGCAGTATTTT. It translates to CSAREAGQIRANTQYF.

This clonotype was counted many times. The CDR3 DNA reads as TGTGCCAGCAGTAGACAGATTAGCAATCAGCCCCAGCATTTT. Amino acid sequence: CASSRQISNQPQHF. The genes are TRBV12-3 or TRBV12-4 and TRBJ1-5; D might be TRBD1 (5 bases). The length of the CDR3 is 14 residues. V was trimmed by 5 bases and J by 0 bases, leaving 8 bases between them.

J is TRBJ2-5 and V is TRBV7-6; D may be TRBD2 (6 bases). The CDR3 extends over 15 amino acids. V lost 7 bases and J 2 bases, leaving 17 bases between the germline ends. The V gene's germline CDR1 is SGHVS and CDR2 FNYEAQ. CDR3 loop: CASTSPTSAQETQYF. The CDR3 DNA reads as TGTGCCAGCACCTCCCCGACTAGTGCACAAGAGACCCAGTACTTC. Full variable domain (outside the CDR3, taken from reference TRBV7-6 and TRBJ2-5): GAGVSQSPRYKVTKRGQDVALRCDPISGHVSLYWYRQALGQGPEFLTYFNYEAQQDKSGLPNDRFSAERPEGSISTLTIQRTEQRDSAMYRCASTSPTSAQETQYFGPGTRLLVL.

This clonotype was seen at least ten times. CDR3 DNA sequence: TGTGCCAGCATCTCCCGAGTGAACACTGAAGCTTTCTTT. Amino acids: CASISRVNTEAFF. This chain links TRBV11-2 with TRBJ1-1, with unresolved D. The CDR3 length is 13 residues. V lost 7 bases and J lost 0, with 9 bases in between. CDR1 and CDR2 (germline): SGHAT, FQNNGV.